This T cell receptor beta chain was captured in a study of blood T cell repertoires in COVID-19. Sequenced by immunoSEQ multiplex PCR; TCRdb stores in-frame clones only, minus some. This sample has under 200,000 clones; approximately 80% occur once, and the top ten carry approximately 8%. The CDR3 has 12 residues. CDR1 is GTSNPN, CDR2 SVGIG, per germline (reference sequence). Trimming removed 7 bases from V and 5 bases from J, with 15 bases in between. The table lists this clone with a few counts. V usage is TRBV30 and J usage is TRBJ2-7, with D possibly matching TRBD2 (5 bases). Sequencing was carried out using peripheral blood. This clonotype was sampled from a man aged 55 to 69 with acute or convalescent COVID-19. CDR3 in DNA: TGTGCCTCCTCGGGGAGCACCCACGAGCAGTACTTC. Its protein product is CASSGSTHEQYF.